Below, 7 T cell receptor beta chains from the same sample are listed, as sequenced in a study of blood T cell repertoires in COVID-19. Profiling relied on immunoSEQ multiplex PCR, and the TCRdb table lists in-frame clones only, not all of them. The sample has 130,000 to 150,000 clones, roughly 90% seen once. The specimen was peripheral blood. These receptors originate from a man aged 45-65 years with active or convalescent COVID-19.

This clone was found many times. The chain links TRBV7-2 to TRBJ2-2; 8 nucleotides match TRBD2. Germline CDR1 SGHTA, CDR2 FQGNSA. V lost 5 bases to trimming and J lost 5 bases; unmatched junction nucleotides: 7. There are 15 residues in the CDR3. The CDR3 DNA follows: TGTGCCAGCAGCCCCGGGGGGGTGCGAACCGGGGAGCTGTTTTTT. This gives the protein CASSPGGVRTGELFF.

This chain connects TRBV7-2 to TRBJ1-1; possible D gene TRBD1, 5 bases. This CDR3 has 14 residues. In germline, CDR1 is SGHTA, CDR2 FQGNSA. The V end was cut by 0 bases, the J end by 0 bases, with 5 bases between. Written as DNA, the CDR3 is TGTGCCAGCAGCTTAGCGGGGCTGAACACTGAAGCTTTCTTT. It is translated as CASSLAGLNTEAFF. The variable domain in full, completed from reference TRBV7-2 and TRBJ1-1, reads GAGVSQSPSNKVTEKGKDVELRCDPISGHTALYWYRQSLGQGLEFLIYFQGNSAPDKSGLPSDRFSAERTGGSVSTLTIQRTQQEDSAVYLCASSLAGLNTEAFFGQGTRLTVV.

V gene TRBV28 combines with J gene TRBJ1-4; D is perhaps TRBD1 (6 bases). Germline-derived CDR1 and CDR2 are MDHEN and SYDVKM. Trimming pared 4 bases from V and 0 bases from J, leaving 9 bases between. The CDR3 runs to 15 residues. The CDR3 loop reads CASSSAGATNEKLFF. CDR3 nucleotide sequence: TGTGCCAGCAGTTCCGCAGGGGCAACTAATGAAAAACTGTTTTTT.

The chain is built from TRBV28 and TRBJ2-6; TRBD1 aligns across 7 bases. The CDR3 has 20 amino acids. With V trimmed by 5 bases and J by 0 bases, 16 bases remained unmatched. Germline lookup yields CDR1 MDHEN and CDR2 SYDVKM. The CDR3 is CASSGQAPPTHRSGANVLTF. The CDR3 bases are TGTGCCAGCAGTGGACAGGCCCCCCCTACTCATCGCTCTGGGGCCAACGTCCTGACTTTC.

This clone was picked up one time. CDR3 coding DNA: TGTGCCAGCAGGGTAGGGGATAACTATGGCTACACCTTC. This sequence encodes CASRVGDNYGYTF. This chain links TRBV6-6 with TRBJ1-2; a weak D match, TRBD1 (5 bases). The V gene's germline CDR1 is MNHNY and CDR2 SVGAGI (reference sequence). The ends were cut back, 6 bases at V and 1 base at J, with 9 bases in the middle. The CDR3 is 13 residues long.

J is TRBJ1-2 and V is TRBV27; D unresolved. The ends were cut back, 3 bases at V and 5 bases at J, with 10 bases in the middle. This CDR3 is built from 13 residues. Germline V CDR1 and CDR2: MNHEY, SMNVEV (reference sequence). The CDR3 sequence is CASSFRLGYGYTF. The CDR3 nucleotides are TGTGCCAGCAGTTTTAGGCTAGGATATGGCTACACCTTC.

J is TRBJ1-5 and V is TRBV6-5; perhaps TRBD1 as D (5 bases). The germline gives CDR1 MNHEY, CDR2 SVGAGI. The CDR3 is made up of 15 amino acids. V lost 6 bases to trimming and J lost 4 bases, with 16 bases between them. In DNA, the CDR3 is TGTGCCAGCAGCCTCGGGGGGGGGTTTAATCAGCCCCAGCATTTT. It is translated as CASSLGGGFNQPQHF.